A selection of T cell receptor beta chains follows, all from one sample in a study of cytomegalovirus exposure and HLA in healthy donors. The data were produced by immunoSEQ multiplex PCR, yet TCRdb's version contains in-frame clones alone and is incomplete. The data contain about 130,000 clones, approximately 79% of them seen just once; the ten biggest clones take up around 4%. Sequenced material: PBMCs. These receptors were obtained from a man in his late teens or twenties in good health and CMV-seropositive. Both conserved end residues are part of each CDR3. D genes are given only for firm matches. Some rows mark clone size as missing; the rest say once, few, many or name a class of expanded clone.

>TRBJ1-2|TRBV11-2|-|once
CASSRDARDYGYTF
TGTGCCAGCAGCCGGGATGCTAGGGACTATGGCTACACCTTC
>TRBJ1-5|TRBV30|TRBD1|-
CAWSVARTGRYSNQPQHF
TGCGCCTGGAGTGTAGCCCGGACAGGCCGTTATAGCAATCAGCCCCAGCATTTT
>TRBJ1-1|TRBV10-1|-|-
CASRETLGRTEAFF
TGCGCCAGCAGGGAGACATTGGGCCGGACTGAAGCTTTCTTT
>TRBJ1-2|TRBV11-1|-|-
CASSQDRFQYGGYTF
TGTGCCAGCAGCCAAGACAGGTTTCAGTATGGTGGCTACACCTTC
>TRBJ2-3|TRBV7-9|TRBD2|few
CASSERGRQDTQYF
TGTGCCAGCAGCGAGCGGGGTCGGCAAGATACGCAGTATTTT
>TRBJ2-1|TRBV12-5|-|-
CASGRSGQNNEQFF
TGTGCTAGTGGTCGGTCCGGACAGAACAATGAGCAGTTCTTC
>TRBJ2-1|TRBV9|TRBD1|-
CASSGRQGEFF
TGTGCCAGCAGCGGGAGACAGGGGGAGTTCTTC
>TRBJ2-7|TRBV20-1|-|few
CSARRSPEQYF
TGCAGTGCTAGACGGAGTCCAGAGCAGTACTTC
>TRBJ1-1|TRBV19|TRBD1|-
CASSIEGQGYKNTEAFF
TGTGCCAGTAGCATAGAAGGACAGGGCTATAAGAACACTGAAGCTTTCTTT
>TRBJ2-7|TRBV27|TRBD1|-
CASSLRRTGPYEQYF
TGTGCCAGCAGTCTCCGTCGGACAGGGCCCTACGAGCAGTACTTC
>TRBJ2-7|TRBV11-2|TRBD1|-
CASRKPGQGAYEQYF
TGTGCCAGCAGAAAGCCGGGACAGGGGGCGTACGAGCAGTACTTC
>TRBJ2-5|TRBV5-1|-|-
CASSLVVRAETQYF
TGCGCCAGCAGCTTGGTTGTCAGGGCAGAGACCCAGTACTTC
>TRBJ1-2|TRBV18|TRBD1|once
CASSPQQGAGYGYTF
TGTGCCAGCTCACCACAACAGGGGGCTGGCTATGGCTACACCTTC
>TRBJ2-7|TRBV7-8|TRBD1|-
CASRTGGDEQYF
TGTGCCAGTAGGACAGGGGGCGACGAGCAGTACTTC
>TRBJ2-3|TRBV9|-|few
CASSVGQGGYSTDTQYF
TGTGCCAGCAGCGTTGGACAGGGAGGGTACTCCACAGATACGCAGTATTTT
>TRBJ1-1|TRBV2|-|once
CASKDPGGTEAFF
TGTGCCAGCAAAGACCCTGGGGGGACTGAAGCTTTCTTT